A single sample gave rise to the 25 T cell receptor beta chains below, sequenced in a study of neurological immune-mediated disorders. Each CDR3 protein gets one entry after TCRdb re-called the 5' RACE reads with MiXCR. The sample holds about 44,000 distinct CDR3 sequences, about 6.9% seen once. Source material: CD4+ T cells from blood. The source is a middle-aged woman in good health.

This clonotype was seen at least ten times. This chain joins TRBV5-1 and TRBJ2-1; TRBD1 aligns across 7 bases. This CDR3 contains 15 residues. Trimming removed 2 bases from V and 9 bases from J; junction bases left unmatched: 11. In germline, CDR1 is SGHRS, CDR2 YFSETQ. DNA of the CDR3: TGCGCCAGCAGCTTAGGGCAGGGGGTCTGGGGTGAGCAGTTCTTC. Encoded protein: CASSLGQGVWGEQFF. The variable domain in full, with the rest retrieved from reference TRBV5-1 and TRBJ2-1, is KAGVTQTPRYLIKTRGQQVTLSCSPISGHRSVSWYQQTPGQGLQFLFEYFSETQRNKGNFPGRFSGRQFSNSRSEMNVSTLELGDSALYLCASSLGQGVWGEQFFGPGTRLTVL.

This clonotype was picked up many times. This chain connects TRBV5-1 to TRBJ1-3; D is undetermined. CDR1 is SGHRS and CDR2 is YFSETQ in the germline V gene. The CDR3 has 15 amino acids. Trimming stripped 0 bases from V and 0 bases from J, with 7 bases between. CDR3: CASSLGLLSGNTIYF. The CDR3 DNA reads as TGCGCCAGCAGCTTGGGACTACTCTCTGGAAACACCATATATTTT. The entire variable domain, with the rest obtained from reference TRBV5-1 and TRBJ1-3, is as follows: KAGVTQTPRYLIKTRGQQVTLSCSPISGHRSVSWYQQTPGQGLQFLFEYFSETQRNKGNFPGRFSGRQFSNSRSEMNVSTLELGDSALYLCASSLGLLSGNTIYFGEGSWLTVV.

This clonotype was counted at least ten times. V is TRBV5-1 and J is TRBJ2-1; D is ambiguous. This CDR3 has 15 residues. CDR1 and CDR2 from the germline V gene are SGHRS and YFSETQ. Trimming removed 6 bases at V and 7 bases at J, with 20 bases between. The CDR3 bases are TGCGCCAGCAACCAAGCGAACGTAGTTTTGAATGAGCAGTTCTTC. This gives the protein CASNQANVVLNEQFF.

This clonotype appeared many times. CDR3 sequence reads: CASSLAAGAQAEAFF. The CDR3 DNA is TGTGCCAGCAGCTTAGCCGCAGGGGCCCAAGCTGAAGCTTTCTTT. The V gene is TRBV7-2, the J gene TRBJ1-1, with a weak D call TRBD1 (6 bases). Per the germline V gene, CDR1 is SGHTA and CDR2 is FQGNSA. The CDR3 runs 15 residues. The V end lost 0 bases, the J end lost 6 bases, and 14 bases lay between the germline ends.

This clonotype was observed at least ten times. CDR3 DNA sequence: TGTGCCAGCAGTGAAAAAGCGGGGACGGCCTCCTACAATGAGCAGTTCTTC. Protein product: CASSEKAGTASYNEQFF. The V call is TRBV2, the J call TRBJ2-1; 7 nucleotides agree with TRBD2. Losses at the gene ends were 2 bases for V and 0 bases for J; bases not matched to a gene: 7. From germline, CDR1 is SNHLY and CDR2 FYNNEI. CDR3 length: 17 residues.

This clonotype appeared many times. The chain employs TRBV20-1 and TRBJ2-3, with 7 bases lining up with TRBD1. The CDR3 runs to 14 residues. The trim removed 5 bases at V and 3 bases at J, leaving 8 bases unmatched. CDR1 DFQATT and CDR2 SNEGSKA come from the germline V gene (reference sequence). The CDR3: CSARRQGLTDTQYF. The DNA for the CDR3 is TGCAGTGCTCGCAGACAGGGATTGACAGATACGCAGTATTTT.

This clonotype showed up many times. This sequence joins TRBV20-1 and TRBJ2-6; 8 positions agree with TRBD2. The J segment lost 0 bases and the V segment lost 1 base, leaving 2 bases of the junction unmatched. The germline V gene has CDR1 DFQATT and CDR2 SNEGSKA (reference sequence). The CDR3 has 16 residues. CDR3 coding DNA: TGCAGTGCTAGAGCGGGAGGGAGCTCTGGGGCCAACGTCCTGACTTTC. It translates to CSARAGGSSGANVLTF.

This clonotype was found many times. DNA for the CDR3: TGTGCCAGCAGCTCCCAGGGAGGGGGGAACACTGAAGCTTTCTTT. This gives the protein CASSSQGGGNTEAFF. V usage is TRBV7-3 and J usage is TRBJ1-1; D may be TRBD1 (6 bases). The CDR3 has 15 amino acids. Germline values: CDR1 SGHTA, CDR2 FQGTGA. Between the trimmed V and J ends, which lost 4 bases and 1 base, there was a span of 13 bases.

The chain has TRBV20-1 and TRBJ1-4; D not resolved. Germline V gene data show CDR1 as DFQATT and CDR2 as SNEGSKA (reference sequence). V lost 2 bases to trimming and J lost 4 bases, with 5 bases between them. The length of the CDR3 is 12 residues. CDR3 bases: TGCAGTGCTAGACTAGATAATGAAAAACTGTTTTTT. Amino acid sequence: CSARLDNEKLFF.

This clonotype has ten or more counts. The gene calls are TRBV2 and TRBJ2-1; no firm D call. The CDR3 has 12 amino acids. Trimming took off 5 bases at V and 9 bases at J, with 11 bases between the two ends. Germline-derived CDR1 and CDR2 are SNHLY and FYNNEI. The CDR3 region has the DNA TGTGCCAGCAGTCAGGTTCGCGGTGAGCAGTTCTTC. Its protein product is CASSQVRGEQFF.

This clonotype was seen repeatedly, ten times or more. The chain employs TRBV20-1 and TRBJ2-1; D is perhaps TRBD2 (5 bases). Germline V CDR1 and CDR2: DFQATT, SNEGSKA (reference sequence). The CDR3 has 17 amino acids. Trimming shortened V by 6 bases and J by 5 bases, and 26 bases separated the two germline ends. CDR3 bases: TGCAGTGCGACCCGGATCTTAGTACGGGAAAGGAACAATGAGCAGTTCTTC. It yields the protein CSATRILVRERNNEQFF.

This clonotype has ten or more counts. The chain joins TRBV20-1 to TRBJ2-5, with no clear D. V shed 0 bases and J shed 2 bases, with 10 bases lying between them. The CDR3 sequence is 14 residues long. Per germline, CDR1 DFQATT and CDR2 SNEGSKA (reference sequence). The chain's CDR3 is CSAREPGLQETQYF. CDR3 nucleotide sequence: TGCAGTGCTAGAGAACCGGGCCTACAAGAGACCCAGTACTTC.

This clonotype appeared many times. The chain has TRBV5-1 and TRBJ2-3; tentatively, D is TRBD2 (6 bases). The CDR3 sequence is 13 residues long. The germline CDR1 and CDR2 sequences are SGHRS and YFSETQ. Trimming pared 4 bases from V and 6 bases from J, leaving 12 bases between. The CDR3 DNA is TGCGCCAGCAGCAAGACTAGTCTGGATACGCAGTATTTT. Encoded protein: CASSKTSLDTQYF. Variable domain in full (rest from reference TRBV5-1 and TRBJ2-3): KAGVTQTPRYLIKTRGQQVTLSCSPISGHRSVSWYQQTPGQGLQFLFEYFSETQRNKGNFPGRFSGRQFSNSRSEMNVSTLELGDSALYLCASSKTSLDTQYFGPGTRLTVL.

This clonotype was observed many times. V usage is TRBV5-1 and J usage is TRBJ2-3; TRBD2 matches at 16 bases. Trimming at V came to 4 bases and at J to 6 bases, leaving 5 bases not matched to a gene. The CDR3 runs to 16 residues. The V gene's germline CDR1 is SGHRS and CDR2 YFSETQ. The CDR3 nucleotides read TGCGCCAGCAGCACGGGACTAGCGGGAGGGCGGGATACGCAGTATTTT. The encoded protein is CASSTGLAGGRDTQYF.

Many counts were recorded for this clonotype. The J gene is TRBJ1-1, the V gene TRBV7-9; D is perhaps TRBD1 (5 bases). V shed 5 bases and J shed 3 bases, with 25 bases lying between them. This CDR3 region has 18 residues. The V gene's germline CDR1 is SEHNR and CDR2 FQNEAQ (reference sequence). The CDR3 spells CASSHLGWGAGTDTEAFF. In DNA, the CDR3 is TGTGCCAGCAGCCACCTGGGATGGGGCGCGGGGACTGACACTGAAGCTTTCTTT.

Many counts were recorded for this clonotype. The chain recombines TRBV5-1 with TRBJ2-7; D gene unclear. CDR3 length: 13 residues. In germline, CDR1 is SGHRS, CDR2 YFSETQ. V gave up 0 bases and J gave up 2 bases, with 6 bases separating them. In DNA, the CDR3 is TGCGCCAGCAGCTTGGCTGAAACCTACGAGCAGTACTTC. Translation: CASSLAETYEQYF.

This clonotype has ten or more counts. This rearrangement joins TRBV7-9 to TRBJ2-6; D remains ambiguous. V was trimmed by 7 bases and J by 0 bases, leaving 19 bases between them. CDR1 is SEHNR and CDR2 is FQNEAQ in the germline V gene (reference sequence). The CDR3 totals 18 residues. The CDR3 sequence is CASIYLPWGSSGANVLTF. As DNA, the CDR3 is TGTGCCAGCATCTATCTTCCTTGGGGAAGCTCTGGGGCCAACGTCCTGACTTTC.

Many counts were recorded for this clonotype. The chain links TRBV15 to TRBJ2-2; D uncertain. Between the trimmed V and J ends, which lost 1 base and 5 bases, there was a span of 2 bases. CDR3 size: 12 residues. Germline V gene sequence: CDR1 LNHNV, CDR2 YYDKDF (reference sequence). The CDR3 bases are TGTGCCACCAGCAGAGTGACCGGGGAGCTGTTTTTT. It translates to CATSRVTGELFF.

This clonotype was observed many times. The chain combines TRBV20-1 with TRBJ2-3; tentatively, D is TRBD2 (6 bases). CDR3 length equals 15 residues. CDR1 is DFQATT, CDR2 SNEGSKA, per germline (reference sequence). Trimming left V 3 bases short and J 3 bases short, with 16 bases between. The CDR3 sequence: CSASIREEGTDTQYF. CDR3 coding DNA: TGCAGTGCTAGCATCAGGGAGGAGGGAACAGATACGCAGTATTTT.

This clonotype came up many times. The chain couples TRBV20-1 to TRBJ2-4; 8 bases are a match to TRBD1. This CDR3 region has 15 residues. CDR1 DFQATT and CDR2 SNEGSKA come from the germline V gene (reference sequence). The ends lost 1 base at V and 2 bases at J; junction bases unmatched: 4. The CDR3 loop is CSARAQGATKNIQYF. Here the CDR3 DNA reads TGCAGTGCTAGAGCCCAGGGGGCGACCAAAAACATTCAGTACTTC.

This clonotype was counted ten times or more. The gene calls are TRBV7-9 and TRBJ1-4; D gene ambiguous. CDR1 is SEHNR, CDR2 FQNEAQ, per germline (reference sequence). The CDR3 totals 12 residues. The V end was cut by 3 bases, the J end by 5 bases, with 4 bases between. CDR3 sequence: CASSFENEKLFF. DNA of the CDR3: TGTGCCAGCAGCTTCGAGAATGAAAAACTGTTTTTT. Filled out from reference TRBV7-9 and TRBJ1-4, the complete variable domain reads DTGVSQNPRHKITKRGQNVTFRCDPISEHNRLYWYRQTLGQGPEFLTYFQNEAQLEKSRLLSDRFSAERPKGSFSTLEIQRTEQGDSAMYLCASSFENEKLFFGSGTQLSVL.

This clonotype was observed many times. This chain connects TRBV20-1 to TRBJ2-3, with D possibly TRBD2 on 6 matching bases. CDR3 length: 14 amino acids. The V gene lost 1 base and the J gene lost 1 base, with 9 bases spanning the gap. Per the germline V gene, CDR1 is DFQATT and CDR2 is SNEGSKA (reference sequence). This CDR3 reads CSARGSGGTDTQYF. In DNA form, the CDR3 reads TGCAGTGCTAGAGGGTCGGGGGGCACAGATACGCAGTATTTT.

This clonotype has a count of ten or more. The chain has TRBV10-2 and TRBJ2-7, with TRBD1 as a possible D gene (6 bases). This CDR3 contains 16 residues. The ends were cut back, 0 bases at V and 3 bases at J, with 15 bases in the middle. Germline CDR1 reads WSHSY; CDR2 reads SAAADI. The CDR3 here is CASSESTGPTLYEQYF. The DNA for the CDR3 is TGCGCCAGCAGTGAGTCAACAGGGCCCACCCTCTACGAGCAGTACTTC.

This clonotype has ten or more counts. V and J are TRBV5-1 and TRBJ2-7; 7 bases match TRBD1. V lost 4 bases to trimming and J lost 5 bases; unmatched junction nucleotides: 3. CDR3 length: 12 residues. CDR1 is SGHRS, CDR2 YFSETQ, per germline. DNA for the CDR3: TGCGCCAGCAGCCCGCAGGGGGACGAGCAGTACTTC. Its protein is CASSPQGDEQYF.

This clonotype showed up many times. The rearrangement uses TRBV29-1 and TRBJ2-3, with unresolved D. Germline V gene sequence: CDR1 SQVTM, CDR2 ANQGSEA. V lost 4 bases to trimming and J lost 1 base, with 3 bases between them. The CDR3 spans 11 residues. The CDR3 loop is CSVGGTDTQYF. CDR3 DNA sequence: TGCAGCGTTGGCGGCACAGATACGCAGTATTTT.